This passage covers 14 T cell receptor beta chains from one sample sequenced in a study of cytomegalovirus exposure and HLA in healthy donors. A multiplex PCR was run with 60 Vbeta primers and 13 Jbeta primers. This table comes from immunoSEQ multiplex PCR, and its TCRdb copy is limited to in-frame clones, with some not included. The data show some 160,000 clones, roughly a tenth seen once. Sequenced: PBMCs. The receptors here all came from a male donor in good health and CMV-seronegative.

This clone was seen a few times. V usage is TRBV4-3 and J usage is TRBJ2-2; D remains unclear. The CDR3 is 14 residues long. Germline CDR1 LGHNA, CDR2 YSLEER. Trimming pared 4 bases from V and 4 bases from J, leaving 10 bases between. The CDR3 DNA is TGCGCCAGCAGCCCCTCGCGGCTCACCGGGGAGCTGTTTTTT. It specifies CASSPSRLTGELFF.

Only a few counts were recorded for this clone. The chain employs TRBV7-9 and TRBJ2-5; 11 positions match TRBD2. This CDR3 has 16 amino acids. Trimming at V came to 3 bases and at J to 2 bases, leaving 5 bases not matched to a gene. The germline V gene has CDR1 SEHNR and CDR2 FQNEAQ (reference sequence). CDR3 DNA: TGTGCCAGCAGCTTCTTAACTAGCGGGGGTCAAGAGACCCAGTACTTC. Its translation: CASSFLTSGGQETQYF.

The V gene is TRBV28, the J gene TRBJ1-1, with D unresolved. Looked up from germline, CDR1 is MDHEN and CDR2 is SYDVKM. CDR3 size: 12 residues. Trimming took off 6 bases at V and 8 bases at J, with 13 bases between the two ends. CDR3 in amino acids: CASSETGREAFF. CDR3 nucleotide sequence: TGTGCCAGCAGCGAAACCGGGAGGGAAGCTTTCTTT.

V usage is TRBV18 and J usage is TRBJ1-1; a weak D match, TRBD1 (6 bases). This CDR3 is built from 16 residues. V shed 3 bases and J shed 3 bases, with 17 bases lying between them. Germline assignment: CDR1 KGHSH and CDR2 LQKENI. The chain's CDR3 is CASSPLRTDGYTEAFF. The CDR3 nucleotides are TGTGCCAGCTCACCTCTTAGGACAGATGGATACACTGAAGCTTTCTTT.

This clone turned up a few times. V and J are TRBV27 and TRBJ2-2, with 9 bases that match TRBD1. Germline V gene sequence: CDR1 MNHEY, CDR2 SMNVEV (reference sequence). The junction had 8 bases not matched to a gene; V was cut back by 6 bases and J by 3 bases. The CDR3 sequence is 16 residues long. In DNA form, the CDR3 reads TGTGCCAGCAGAGCACGATGGACAGGGGACACCGGGGAGCTGTTTTTT. It yields the protein CASRARWTGDTGELFF.

The chain employs TRBV4-3 and TRBJ1-6, with D perhaps matching TRBD1 (5 bases). The germline gives CDR1 LGHNA, CDR2 YSLEER. Trimming cost V 0 bases and J 7 bases, with 10 bases left between them. There are 15 residues in the CDR3. CDR3 loop: CASSQEGESNSPLHF. The CDR3 DNA is TGCGCCAGCAGCCAAGAAGGGGAAAGCAATTCACCCCTCCACTTT.

This clone was counted a few times. The chain is built from TRBV5-6 and TRBJ1-2, with 10 bases fitting TRBD1. The CDR3 loop spans 16 amino acids. V lost 4 bases, J lost 6 bases, and 12 bases stayed unmatched. Looked up from germline, CDR1 is SGHDT and CDR2 is YYEEEE. CDR3 loop: CASSPDLDRGPNGYTF. CDR3 in DNA: TGTGCCAGCAGCCCGGATTTAGACAGGGGGCCCAATGGCTACACCTTC. The variable domain in full, with the rest retrieved from reference TRBV5-6 and TRBJ1-2, is DAGVTQSPTHLIKTRGQQVTLRCSPKSGHDTVSWYQQALGQGPQFIFQYYEEEERQRGNFPDRFSGHQFPNYSSELNVNALLLGDSALYLCASSPDLDRGPNGYTFGSGTRLTVV.

This rearrangement joins TRBV19 to TRBJ1-2; 9 nucleotides agree with TRBD1. Losses at the gene ends were 8 bases for V and 5 bases for J; bases not matched to a gene: 3. Germline lookup yields CDR1 LNHDA and CDR2 SQIVND (reference sequence). This CDR3 comprises 12 residues. The CDR3 DNA is TGTGCCAGTGGGACAGGGAGTTATGGCTACACCTTC. Translated: CASGTGSYGYTF.

V gene TRBV27 combines with J gene TRBJ2-7; 7 positions match TRBD1. Germline CDR1 and CDR2: MNHEY and SMNVEV (reference sequence). CDR3 length equals 14 residues. Trimming took 0 bases from V and 3 from J; bases not matched to a gene: 2. The CDR3 DNA reads as TGTGCCAGCAGTTTATCGGGACAGCACTACGAGCAGTACTTC. It yields the protein CASSLSGQHYEQYF.

V gene TRBV9 combines with J gene TRBJ1-4; 10 bases match TRBD1. The CDR3 is 15 amino acids. J was trimmed by 6 bases and V by 3 bases; bases with no gene match: 5. Germline CDR1 SGDLS, CDR2 YYNGEE. The CDR3 loop is CASSAQTGGYEKLFF. DNA for the CDR3: TGTGCCAGCAGCGCCCAGACAGGGGGCTATGAAAAACTGTTTTTT. The full variable domain, with the rest looked up from reference TRBV9 and TRBJ1-4, is DSGVTQTPKHLITATGQRVTLRCSPRSGDLSVYWYQQSLDQGLQFLIQYYNGEERAKGNILERFSAQQFPDLHSELNLSSLELGDSALYFCASSAQTGGYEKLFFGSGTQLSVL.

The genes are TRBV18 and TRBJ2-7, with D perhaps TRBD1 (6 bases). Germline CDR1 reads KGHSH; CDR2 reads LQKENI. The CDR3 has 15 amino acids. V shed 0 bases and J shed 7 bases, with 16 bases lying between them. CDR3 DNA: TGTGCCAGCTCACCACCGGTAGACAGGCCGGGGGAGCAGTACTTC. Protein product: CASSPPVDRPGEQYF. Full variable domain (rest looked up from reference TRBV18 and TRBJ2-7): NAGVMQNPRHLVRRRGQEARLRCSPMKGHSHVYWYRQLPEEGLKFMVYLQKENIIDESGMPKERFSAEFPKEGPSILRIQQVVRGDSAAYFCASSPPVDRPGEQYFGPGTRLTVT.

A few counts support this clone. One end of the junction fails to match germline, which may point to a read error. The sample holds other DNA sequences that translate to the same CDR3. J is TRBJ2-3 and V is TRBV29-1; no reliable D call. Germline V gene sequence: CDR1 SQVTM, CDR2 ANQGSEA. The CDR3 is 11 residues long. Here the CDR3 reads CSVEGLDTQYF. In DNA, the CDR3 is TGCAGCGTAGAAGGGCTCGATACGCAGTATTTT.

The chain combines TRBV28 with TRBJ1-1; D is unresolved. Germline assignment: CDR1 MDHEN and CDR2 SYDVKM. The CDR3 is 12 amino acids. Trimming removed 7 bases from V and 4 bases from J, with 10 bases in between. CDR3 loop: CASTLMSTEAFF. The CDR3 DNA reads TGTGCCAGCACCCTGATGAGCACTGAAGCTTTCTTT.

The rearrangement uses TRBV19 and TRBJ2-3; D remains ambiguous. V gave up 1 base and J gave up 0 bases, with 14 bases separating them. Germline V lookup: CDR1 LNHDA, CDR2 SQIVND (reference sequence). The CDR3 is 17 residues long. CDR3 coding DNA: TGTGCCAGTAGTATAGTTCAACTGAACCCTAGCACAGATACGCAGTATTTT. Encoded protein: CASSIVQLNPSTDTQYF.